This T cell receptor (beta chain) was obtained from a study of T cell responses to AZD1222 COVID-19 vaccine. Whole-study findings and limits: All repertoire sampling was performed exclusively after the peak T cell response. The donor cohort was predominantly white British with a female majority, and clonal diversity may have been underestimated. Nearly half of unique spike-specific TCRs reportedly avoided B.1.351 and B.1.1.7 mutated regions.

CDR1 is MNHEY, CDR2 SMNVEV, per germline (reference sequence). Trimming pared 0 bases from V and 5 bases from J, leaving 14 bases between. CDR3 size: 16 residues. About this clone itself: Its target is not known.

Pooling of second doses given at about 4 or about 12 weeks was done. The data were produced by immunoSEQ multiplex PCR, yet TCRdb's version contains in-frame clones alone and is incomplete. This table holds around 99,000 clones, roughly 86% found once. This TCR was sampled from an adult who received the AZD1222 COVID-19 vaccine. The V and J genes are TRBV27 and TRBJ2-1, with D maybe TRBD1 (6 bases). This specimen consisted of peripheral blood, obtained 28 days after the second AZD1222 dose. The CDR3 DNA reads as TGTGCCAGCAGTTTATCAGGTGGAAGGGGGAACAATGAGCAGTTCTTC. As protein: CASSLSGGRGNNEQFF.